This T cell receptor gamma chain comes out of a study of gamma delta lymphoproliferative disorders and STAT genes. Study context: At least 50 ng of genomic DNA went into each LymphoTrack Dx TCRG Assay library. The EuroClonality-NGS protocol was used to prepare delta libraries. The study, taken as a whole, reports: Nearly all major patient gamma and delta clonotypes were public; only a couple of gamma clonotypes were disease-private. Delta repertoires did not separate groups, but patient gamma repertoires clustered apart.

This clone is large (0.1 to 1%) by share. Its antigen is unidentified. Genomic DNA from isolated PBMCs served as the sequencing template. TCRdb re-called clones from the multiplex PCR reads via CATT. The profile covers over 2,000 gamma-chain clones, with around 11% appearing a single time and roughly 18% taken by the ten largest. Trimming cost V 2 bases and J 2 bases; bases outside gene matches: 5. The CDR3 has 16 amino acids. Input material: blood. The clonotype originates from a human donor in good health. The gene calls are TRGV11 and TRGJP1. TCRdb supplies no J gene; here it was assigned by aligning the nucleotide sequence to germline. TRGV11 is labeled an ORF, and its function is uncertain. CDR3 sequence: CACWIRLYTTGWFKIF. The CDR3 nucleotides are TGTGCCTGCTGGATTAGGCTTTACACCACTGGTTGGTTCAAGATATTT.